This T cell receptor (beta chain) was documented in a study of cytomegalovirus exposure and HLA in healthy donors. This CDR3 is 15 amino acids long. Germline values: CDR1 MGHDK, CDR2 SYGVNS. Between the trimmed V and J ends, which lost 2 bases and 0 bases, there was a span of 8 bases. PCR was performed using 60 Vbeta and 13 Jbeta primers. The assay was immunoSEQ multiplex PCR, and TCRdb's table has in-frame clones only and misses some. The sample consists of under 140,000 clones, 75% to 80% of them appearing once. Sequencing was carried out using PBMCs. The chain recombines TRBV25-1 with TRBJ1-3; a possible D gene is TRBD1 (5 bases). The TCR sequence derives from a woman aged 25 to 39 in good health and CMV-seronegative. CDR3 region: CASSEMGGSGNTIYF. The CDR3 bases are TGTGCCAGCAGTGAAATGGGGGGCTCTGGAAACACCATATATTTT.